Each of the 12 T cell receptor beta chains below was sequenced from the same sample in a study of early T cells in non-severe SARS-CoV-2 infection. Each CDR3 protein gets one entry after TCRdb re-called the 5' RACE reads with MiXCR. The data contain roughly 80,000 distinct CDR3 sequences, approximately 6% of them singletons. The sample taken for sequencing was whole blood. The receptors were gathered from an adult who was a healthcare worker with PCR-confirmed SARS-CoV-2 infection or an uninfected control (not recorded which).

CDR3 loop: CASSHPGGGQGNTEAFF. The CDR3 DNA follows: TGTGCCAGCAGCCACCCTGGGGGCGGGCAAGGAAACACTGAAGCTTTCTTT. The chain is built from TRBV4-2 and TRBJ1-1; D perhaps matches TRBD1 (6 bases). V lost 3 bases and J lost 2, with 19 bases in between. Looked up from germline, CDR1 is LGHNA and CDR2 is YNFKEQ. CDR3 size: 17 residues.

The sample holds many counts of this clonotype. The genes are TRBV11-2 and TRBJ2-5, with 9 bases aligning to TRBD2. The V gene's germline CDR1 is SGHAT and CDR2 FQNNGV. V lost 4 bases, J lost 5 bases, and 8 bases stayed unmatched. CDR3 length: 15 amino acids. The CDR3 loop is CASSSRSGGGETQYF. DNA for the CDR3: TGTGCCAGCAGCTCCCGTAGCGGGGGCGGGGAGACCCAGTACTTC.

This clonotype was counted a few times. The chain couples TRBV5-4 to TRBJ2-3, with 8 nucleotides matching TRBD2. V trimming: 6 bases; J trimming: 4 bases; junction bases outside the gene matches: 7. Germline CDR1 is SGHNT and CDR2 is YYREEE (reference sequence). This CDR3 has 14 residues. In DNA, the CDR3 is TGTGCCAGCAAGTTGCGGGAGGCGGCAGATACGCAGTATTTT. Translation: CASKLREAADTQYF. The variable domain in full, completed from reference TRBV5-4 and TRBJ2-3, reads ETGVTQSPTHLIKTRGQQVTLRCSSQSGHNTVSWYQQALGQGPQFIFQYYREEENGRGNFPPRFSGLQFPNYSSELNVNALELDDSALYLCASKLREAADTQYFGPGTRLTVL.

This clonotype was detected many times. The V call is TRBV4-2, the J call TRBJ2-3; weak D call: TRBD1 (6 bases). CDR1 is LGHNA and CDR2 is YNFKEQ in the germline V gene. V shed 0 bases and J shed 3 bases, with 16 bases lying between them. The CDR3 spans 17 residues. CDR3: CASSQESGTILTDTQYF. CDR3 in DNA: TGTGCCAGCAGCCAAGAGTCCGGGACAATTTTAACAGATACGCAGTATTTT.

The V call is TRBV29-1, the J call TRBJ2-3; TRBD1 might be the D (6 bases). CDR3 size: 14 residues. V lost 6 bases, J lost 2 bases, and 15 bases lay in between. CDR1 SQVTM and CDR2 ANQGSEA come from the germline V gene. This CDR3 reads CSVLSQGYTDTQYF. CDR3 nucleotides: TGCAGCGTCTTATCACAGGGTTACACAGATACGCAGTATTTT.

In nucleotides, the CDR3 is TGTGCCAGCTCACTAATTGTGCAAGAGACCCAGTACTTC. Protein sequence: CASSLIVQETQYF. The J gene is TRBJ2-5, the V gene TRBV18; D unclear. Per germline, CDR1 KGHSH and CDR2 LQKENI. The CDR3 extends over 13 amino acids. The V end was cut by 4 bases, the J end by 2 bases, with 8 bases between.

This clonotype was picked up a small number of times. V and J are TRBV7-2 and TRBJ2-7; 10 bases fit TRBD2. Unmatched junction bases numbered 6, after V lost 1 base and J lost 12 bases. The V gene's germline CDR1 is SGHTA and CDR2 FQGNSA. The CDR3 sequence is 13 residues long. The DNA of the CDR3 is TGTGCCAGCAGCTTAGGCCTAGCGGGAGATTGGTACTTC. This encodes CASSLGLAGDWYF.

This clonotype was detected ten times or more. The chain carries TRBV6-5 and TRBJ1-1; 8 bases align to TRBD1. The CDR3 extends over 13 amino acids. Trimming at V came to 6 bases and at J to 3 bases, leaving 3 bases not matched to a gene. The V gene's germline CDR1 is MNHEY and CDR2 SVGAGI. CDR3 sequence reads: CASSSTGDTEAFF. The DNA for the CDR3 is TGTGCCAGCAGCTCGACAGGGGACACTGAAGCTTTCTTT.

This clonotype was detected a few times. The chain combines TRBV12-3 or TRBV12-4 with TRBJ2-7; 9 bases agree with TRBD1. V was pared by 5 bases and J by 3 bases, with 2 bases of the junction left unmatched. This CDR3 is built from 13 residues. The CDR3 DNA sequence: TGTGCCAGCAGTCGACAGGGGGACTACGAGCAGTACTTC. Its translation: CASSRQGDYEQYF.

This clonotype was recorded many times. This chain links TRBV7-2 with TRBJ2-7; no firm D call. The germline V gene has CDR1 SGHTA and CDR2 FQGNSA. The length of the CDR3 is 13 residues. V lost 0 bases and J lost 6, with 9 bases in between. CDR3 in amino acids: CASSLASPLEQYF. The CDR3 DNA reads TGTGCCAGCAGCTTAGCCTCCCCTCTCGAGCAGTACTTC.

This clonotype was counted many times. The V call is TRBV20-1, the J call TRBJ2-4; D tentatively reads TRBD1 or TRBD2 (5 bases each). Germline CDR1 and CDR2: DFQATT and SNEGSKA (reference sequence). CDR3 length: 14 amino acids. V lost 5 bases, J lost 6 bases, and 17 bases lay in between. The CDR3 region is CSAAGSSGRNIQYF. Here the CDR3 DNA reads TGCAGTGCTGCCGGCTCGTCAGGGAGAAACATTCAGTACTTC.

This clonotype was recorded many times. The V call is TRBV29-1, the J call TRBJ2-3; TRBD2 might be the D (5 bases). V gave up 4 bases and J gave up 2 bases, with 13 bases separating them. CDR1 is SQVTM, CDR2 ANQGSEA, per germline. The CDR3 runs to 14 residues. DNA of the CDR3: TGCAGCGTTGGAGGGTTCGGTAACACAGATACGCAGTATTTT. Translation gives CSVGGFGNTDTQYF.